The next 5 T cell receptor beta chains were all read from a single sample in a study of stem cell transplantation in POMP-related autoinflammatory disease (dated by TCRdb to the early 2020s). The label giving this sample's time point can be read as: after hematopoietic stem cell transplant. Library construction relied on the immunoSEQ multiplex PCR assay. The clones in this table, taken by TCRdb from immuneACCESS, are in-frame only. Not every clone is retained; where verified, under half of the shortfall comes from an unresolved V gene, and the cause of the rest is unknown. The sample yields some 70,000 clones; just over 90% were counted once. The top ten constitute about 0.66% of the sample. Sequencing was performed on CD4+ T cells from PBMCs, taken after stem cell transplantation. These receptors were collected from a human patient with POMP-related autoinflammation and immune dysregulation (PRAID). Following transplantation, T cells from the graft donor may be among those present.

The chain has TRBV10-1 and TRBJ2-1; no clear D. Germline V CDR1 and CDR2: WNHNN, SYGVQD (reference sequence). V was clipped by 0 bases and J by 8 bases, with 14 bases between them. The CDR3 is 15 residues long. This chain's CDR3 is CASSESISPPHEQFF. CDR3 bases: TGCGCCAGCAGTGAGTCGATTAGCCCCCCCCATGAGCAGTTCTTC.

The chain uses TRBV27 and TRBJ2-3; no clear D gene. V gave up 2 bases and J gave up 2 bases, with 11 bases separating them. This CDR3 has 15 amino acids. CDR1 is MNHEY, CDR2 SMNVEV, per germline (reference sequence). Here the CDR3 reads CASSLILSSTDTQYF. CDR3 sequence (DNA): TGTGCCAGCAGTTTAATCCTCAGTTCCACAGATACGCAGTATTTT.

V gene TRBV28 combines with J gene TRBJ2-3, with D maybe TRBD2 (6 bases). Trimming pared 7 bases from V and 0 bases from J, leaving 14 bases between. Germline assignment: CDR1 MDHEN and CDR2 SYDVKM. The CDR3 extends over 15 amino acids. CDR3 in DNA: TGTGCCAGCATGGGAGTAGCGGCGAGCACAGATACGCAGTATTTT. This codes for CASMGVAASTDTQYF.

J is TRBJ2-7 and V is TRBV18, with D perhaps TRBD1 (6 bases). The V gene lost 6 bases and the J gene lost 5 bases, with 17 bases spanning the gap. CDR3 length: 14 residues. The germline V gene encodes CDR1 KGHSH and CDR2 LQKENI. The CDR3: CASSEGRDNDEQYV. Written as DNA, the CDR3 is TGTGCCAGCTCCGAGGGCCGGGACAACGACGAGCAGTACGTC.

The chain has TRBV28 and TRBJ2-1; 8 nucleotides match TRBD1. The V and J ends lost 5 bases and 6 bases, in that order; junction bases with no gene match: 9. The CDR3 runs 15 residues. Germline lookup yields CDR1 MDHEN and CDR2 SYDVKM. The DNA for the CDR3 is TGTGCCAGCAGTCAGACAGGGGATCGGCTCAATGAGCAGTTCTTC. Amino acids: CASSQTGDRLNEQFF.